This record looks at one T cell receptor beta chain sequence and its context. Its antigen is not known. This entry belongs to a study of T-cell memory formation after mild COVID-19. Study details: Largely, the TCR clusters proved donor specific. Overall study findings and caveats: Prior to infection, memory already included some responding clones, suggesting cross-reactive memory joined. The study found balanced CD4/CD8 in clones contracting day 15 to 85 and a CD4+ lean in later expanders.

The CDR3 consists of 15 residues. The authors produced TCR alpha and TCR beta cDNA libraries with sample barcodes and UMIs by 5'RACE using constant-segment primers. TCRdb redid the calling of the 5' RACE reads with MiXCR, one entry per CDR3 protein. Of fewer than 400,000 distinct CDR3 sequences detected, 10% to 15% appear once; the ten largest clones hold 20% to 25%. The TCR sequence derives from a man between 18 and 29 years old who had mild COVID-19 (a few samples of this study predate the infection). Cell type and time point are not known. Material: PBMCs or a T cell subset sorted from them (not recorded which). This chain links TRBV21-1 with TRBJ2-3; the D segment call TRBD2 is taken from the table without a DNA check. TRBV21-1 is a recognized pseudogene. The DNA for the CDR3 is TGTGCCAGCAGCAGCGGGGGGGAACACACAGATACGCAGTATTTT. The encoded protein is CASSSGGEHTDTQYF.